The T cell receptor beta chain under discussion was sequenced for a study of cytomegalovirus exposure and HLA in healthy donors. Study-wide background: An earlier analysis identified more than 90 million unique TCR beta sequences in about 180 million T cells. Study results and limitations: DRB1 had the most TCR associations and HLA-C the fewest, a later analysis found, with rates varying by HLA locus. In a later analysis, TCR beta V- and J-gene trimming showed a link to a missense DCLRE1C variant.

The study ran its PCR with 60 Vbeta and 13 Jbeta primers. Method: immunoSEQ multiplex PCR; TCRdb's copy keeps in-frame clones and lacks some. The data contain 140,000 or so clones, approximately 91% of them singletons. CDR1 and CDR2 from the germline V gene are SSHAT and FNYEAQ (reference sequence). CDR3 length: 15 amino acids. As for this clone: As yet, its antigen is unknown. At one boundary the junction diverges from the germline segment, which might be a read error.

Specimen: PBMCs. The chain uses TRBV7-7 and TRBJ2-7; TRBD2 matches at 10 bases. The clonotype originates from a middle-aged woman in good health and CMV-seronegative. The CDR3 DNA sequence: TGTGCTAGCAGCTTCGCTAGCGGGAGCGGATACGAGCAGTACTTC. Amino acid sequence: CASSFASGSGYEQYF.